This is a list of T cell receptor beta chains from one sample in a study of CXCR3-negative and CXCR3-positive naive CD8 T cells. Each CDR3 protein gets one entry in TCRdb, which reprocessed the 5' RACE reads and gives no DNA. The listing records 90,000 to 95,000 distinct CDR3 sequences. The specimen was naive CXCR3- CD8+ T cells from blood. All receptors come from a human donor in good health. Some clones in this sample may be carry-over from other donors' samples. The CDR3 runs from the conserved cysteine through the conserved F or W.

v_gene: TRBV6-2/TRBV6-3
j_gene: TRBJ2-3
CDR3aa: CASSWRGTDTQYF

v_gene: TRBV29-1
j_gene: TRBJ1-5
CDR3aa: CSAAGEVGQPQHF

v_gene: TRBV18
j_gene: TRBJ2-4
CDR3aa: CASSPRIWDRVTAKNIQYF

v_gene: TRBV7-3
j_gene: TRBJ1-1
CDR3aa: CASSLGPGEITEAFF

v_gene: TRBV28
j_gene: TRBJ2-1
CDR3aa: CASSVSGRSYEQFF

v_gene: TRBV29-1
j_gene: TRBJ2-7
CDR3aa: CSVELGSSYEQYF

v_gene: TRBV12-3/TRBV12-4
j_gene: TRBJ2-2
CDR3aa: CASSFIENTGELFF

v_gene: TRBV29-1
j_gene: TRBJ2-7
CDR3aa: CSGLDRDYEQYF

v_gene: TRBV5-1
j_gene: TRBJ2-7
CDR3aa: CASSLARGLLYEQYF

v_gene: TRBV4-2
j_gene: TRBJ2-2
CDR3aa: CASSLPMGRTGELFF

v_gene: TRBV7-9
j_gene: TRBJ2-1
CDR3aa: CASSFPKPGLELGEQFF

v_gene: TRBV7-2
j_gene: TRBJ2-1
CDR3aa: CASIRALGHEQFF

v_gene: TRBV19
j_gene: TRBJ2-7
CDR3aa: CASSRSGDYEQYF

v_gene: TRBV12-3/TRBV12-4
j_gene: TRBJ2-1
CDR3aa: CASEDSSYNEQFF

v_gene: TRBV29-1
j_gene: TRBJ2-3
CDR3aa: CSLLLQREVGDTQYF

v_gene: TRBV12-3/TRBV12-4
j_gene: TRBJ2-5
CDR3aa: CASRPTSGGQETQYF

v_gene: TRBV5-1
j_gene: TRBJ2-1
CDR3aa: CASSLEGNDEQFF

v_gene: TRBV7-2
j_gene: TRBJ2-7
CDR3aa: CASTPGLPPEQYF

v_gene: TRBV4-1
j_gene: TRBJ2-1
CDR3aa: CASSQGFWEEQFF

v_gene: TRBV5-4
j_gene: TRBJ2-1
CDR3aa: CASSLWTGKQDEQFF

v_gene: TRBV20-1
j_gene: TRBJ2-1
CDR3aa: CSARGAEYNEQFF

v_gene: TRBV29-1
j_gene: TRBJ2-7
CDR3aa: CSVGDSSTYEQYF

v_gene: TRBV21-1
j_gene: TRBJ2-7
CDR3aa: CASSVRLAYEQYF

v_gene: TRBV29-1
j_gene: TRBJ2-7
CDR3aa: CSLIGGDSYEQYF

v_gene: TRBV7-2
j_gene: TRBJ1-1
CDR3aa: CASSLVSQGEAFF

v_gene: TRBV11-3
j_gene: TRBJ2-2
CDR3aa: CASSSTGASTGELFF

v_gene: TRBV4-2
j_gene: TRBJ2-5
CDR3aa: CASSQDKGLAGEETQYF

v_gene: TRBV4-1
j_gene: TRBJ2-1
CDR3aa: CASSPTGHNEQFF

v_gene: TRBV7-9
j_gene: TRBJ2-1
CDR3aa: CASSFGTDNEQFF

v_gene: TRBV4-1
j_gene: TRBJ2-5
CDR3aa: CASSQGWGYQETQYF

v_gene: TRBV10-3
j_gene: TRBJ2-1
CDR3aa: CATLAAASYNEQFF

v_gene: TRBV23-1
j_gene: TRBJ2-2
CDR3aa: CASLANYRGPGEYGATGELFF

v_gene: TRBV11-2
j_gene: TRBJ2-6
CDR3aa: CASSLWGARSGANVLTF

v_gene: TRBV2
j_gene: TRBJ2-2
CDR3aa: CASSQREGPAGELFF

v_gene: TRBV20-1
j_gene: TRBJ2-5
CDR3aa: CSAPGQAGVWETQYF

v_gene: TRBV29-1
j_gene: TRBJ1-2
CDR3aa: CSVSTGIGGYTF